The 20 T cell receptor beta chains below were found in one sample sequenced in a study of T cell responses to AZD1222 COVID-19 vaccine. Profiling relied on immunoSEQ multiplex PCR, and the TCRdb table lists in-frame clones only, not all of them. The data show around 150,000 clones, with 90% seen just once and roughly 3.2% held by the top ten. Specimen: peripheral blood, collected 28 days after the second AZD1222 dose. These receptor sequences come from an adult who received the AZD1222 COVID-19 vaccine.

In regard to this clone: This specimen includes other DNA sequences encoding the same CDR3. This chain joins TRBV24-1 and TRBJ1-2; D gene ambiguous. The germline gives CDR1 KGHDR, CDR2 SFDVKD. The CDR3 totals 11 residues. Trimming left V 4 bases short and J 5 bases short, with 4 bases between. CDR3 sequence reads: CATSDAYGYTF. CDR3 nucleotides: TGTGCCACCAGTGACGCATATGGCTACACCTTC.

The chain links TRBV6-5 to TRBJ1-2; 7 nucleotides line up with TRBD1. From germline, CDR1 is MNHEY and CDR2 SVGAGI. Germline trimming cut 6 bases from V and 3 bases from J; bases unmatched to any gene: 1. CDR3 length: 12 amino acids. Here the CDR3 reads CASRGTDYGYTF. CDR3 DNA sequence: TGTGCCAGCAGAGGGACAGACTATGGCTACACCTTC.

The V and J genes are TRBV6-5 and TRBJ2-5, with D unclear. CDR1 is MNHEY and CDR2 is SVGAGI in the germline V gene. Between the trimmed V and J ends, which lost 9 bases and 1 base, there was a span of 9 bases. The CDR3 length is 12 residues. CDR3 sequence reads: CARSSAQETQYF. CDR3 sequence (DNA): TGTGCCAGGTCGAGTGCCCAAGAGACCCAGTACTTC.

This rearrangement joins TRBV5-5 to TRBJ2-1; D remains ambiguous. Trimming took 4 bases from V and 5 from J, leaving 16 bases between them. The CDR3 covers 15 residues. Germline lookup yields CDR1 SGHKS and CDR2 YYEKEE (reference sequence). The CDR3 here is CASSHGPVGNNEQFF. The CDR3, as DNA: TGTGCCAGCAGCCATGGGCCAGTCGGAAACAATGAGCAGTTCTTC.

J is TRBJ1-2 and V is TRBV10-2; 9 bases are shared with TRBD1. CDR1 is WSHSY and CDR2 is SAAADI in the germline V gene. Trimming at V came to 3 bases and at J to 4 bases, leaving 3 bases not matched to a gene. This CDR3 is 14 amino acids long. CDR3 DNA sequence: TGCGCCAGCAGTGATCACAGGGGGCTCTATGGCTACACCTTC. Translation gives CASSDHRGLYGYTF.

The table lists this clone with a few counts. The chain links TRBV3-1 (or the pseudogene TRBV3-2) to TRBJ2-1; 7 bases line up with TRBD2. Germline V gives CDR1 LGHDT, CDR2 YNNKEL (reference sequence). This CDR3 comprises 14 residues. Trimming at V came to 4 bases and at J to 8 bases, leaving 8 bases not matched to a gene. In nucleotides, the CDR3 is TGTGCCAGCAGCCGGGGGGAGGGCTTGTATGAGCAGTTCTTC. This encodes CASSRGEGLYEQFF.

This chain links TRBV7-9 with TRBJ1-1, with D perhaps TRBD1 (5 bases). The V gene's germline CDR1 is SEHNR and CDR2 FQNEAQ (reference sequence). V dropped 10 bases and J dropped 8 bases, with 20 bases sitting between them. CDR3 length: 13 residues. This CDR3 is CATSLGQPGEAFF. DNA of the CDR3: TGTGCCACATCACTAGGACAACCCGGAGAAGCTTTCTTT.

The gene calls are TRBV19 and TRBJ2-2, with 7 positions matching TRBD1. The CDR3 sequence is 16 residues long. Germline CDR1 LNHDA, CDR2 SQIVND (reference sequence). V shed 8 bases, J shed 2 bases, and the junction held 11 bases outside the gene matches. The CDR3 DNA reads as TGTGCCAGTGACGTCAGGGCAGGGGGAAACACCGGGGAGCTGTTTTTT. Amino acid sequence: CASDVRAGGNTGELFF.

This clone was observed once. The chain carries TRBV3-1 (or the pseudogene TRBV3-2) and TRBJ2-5; 12 bases are a match to TRBD2. Per the germline V gene, CDR1 is LGHDT and CDR2 is YNNKEL (reference sequence). The CDR3 covers 18 residues. The trim removed 1 base at V and 3 bases at J, leaving 9 bases unmatched. The CDR3 region has the DNA TGTGCCAGCAGCCAAGGACGACTAGCGGGAGATTGGGAAGAGACCCAGTACTTC. Protein: CASSQGRLAGDWEETQYF.

This chain links TRBV7-7 with TRBJ2-1; tentatively, D is TRBD1 or TRBD2 (6 bases each). Germline CDR1 reads SSHAT; CDR2 reads FNYEAQ (reference sequence). Between the trimmed V and J ends, which lost 5 bases and 5 bases, there was a span of 10 bases. This CDR3 is built from 13 residues. CDR3 protein: CASSVRGDNEQFF. CDR3 coding DNA: TGTGCCAGCAGCGTGAGGGGGGACAATGAGCAGTTCTTC.

CDR3 sequence (DNA): TGTGCCAGCAGTTTAGGTCCAGGGATCAATGGCTACACCTTC. Translation: CASSLGPGINGYTF. The V gene is TRBV27, the J gene TRBJ1-2; maybe TRBD1 (5 bases). This CDR3 has 14 amino acids. Trimming cost V 2 bases and J 6 bases, with 13 bases left between them. CDR1 is MNHEY, CDR2 SMNVEV, per germline (reference sequence).

This sequence joins TRBV10-3 and TRBJ1-2; no clear D gene. Germline V lookup: CDR1 ENHRY, CDR2 SYGVKD. The V end was cut by 10 bases, the J end by 7 bases, with 13 bases between. This CDR3 has 11 amino acids. Written as DNA, the CDR3 is TGTGCCACCGGGCCCGGGCCTGGCTACACCTTC. Translating it yields CATGPGPGYTF.

The rearrangement joins TRBV7-6 to TRBJ1-1; 10 bases agree with TRBD1. The CDR3 spans 15 residues. V dropped 5 bases and J dropped 0; count of bases not matched to a gene: 3. From germline, CDR1 is SGHVS and CDR2 FNYEAQ. Here the CDR3 reads CASSPGTGVNTEAFF. The CDR3 bases are TGTGCCAGCAGCCCCGGGACAGGGGTGAACACTGAAGCTTTCTTT.

This chain connects TRBV18 to TRBJ2-5; 11 nucleotides agree with TRBD2. This CDR3 comprises 16 residues. CDR1 and CDR2 (germline): KGHSH, LQKENI. V lost 4 bases, J lost 1 base, and 5 bases stayed unmatched. The CDR3 region has the DNA TGTGCCAGCTCACAGACCGGGACTAGCGGCCAAGAGACCCAGTACTTC. Its protein is CASSQTGTSGQETQYF.

This chain joins TRBV21-1 and TRBJ2-7; the DNA was not used to check the table's D call, TRBD1. TRBV21-1 is a recognized pseudogene. The CDR3 runs 16 residues. CDR3 sequence (DNA): TGTGCCAGCAGCCATGGAAATTTGGGGGACACCTACGAGCAGTACTTC. As protein: CASSHGNLGDTYEQYF.

CDR3 nucleotides: TGTGCCAGCAGTCCCGGGACTAGCGGTCGCAATGAGCAGTTCTTC. Protein: CASSPGTSGRNEQFF. The chain employs TRBV27 and TRBJ2-1; 11 bases line up with TRBD2. The CDR3 runs 15 residues. The J segment lost 6 bases and the V segment lost 5 bases, leaving 6 bases of the junction unmatched. The germline V gene has CDR1 MNHEY and CDR2 SMNVEV (reference sequence).

Only a few counts were recorded for this clone. The CDR3 reads CASSFQENTEAFF. The CDR3 region has the DNA TGTGCCAGCAGCTTCCAAGAGAACACTGAAGCTTTCTTT. The chain combines TRBV7-9 with TRBJ1-1; D not certain. This CDR3 is built from 13 residues. V was cut by 3 bases and J by 1 base, with 6 bases left in between. The germline V gene has CDR1 SEHNR and CDR2 FQNEAQ (reference sequence).

V usage is TRBV15 and J usage is TRBJ1-5; D not resolved. The germline V gene encodes CDR1 LNHNV and CDR2 YYDKDF (reference sequence). The CDR3 covers 16 residues. Trimming removed 3 bases at V and 0 bases at J, with 12 bases between. CDR3 sequence: CATSRERGYSNQPQHF. Written as DNA, the CDR3 is TGTGCCACCAGCAGGGAGAGAGGATATAGCAATCAGCCCCAGCATTTT.

This clone was seen a single time. The rearrangement uses TRBV29-1 and TRBJ1-1, with D uncertain. Germline CDR1 is SQVTM and CDR2 is ANQGSEA. V was trimmed by 2 bases and J by 1 base, leaving 5 bases between them. The CDR3 runs 12 residues. The CDR3 is CSVELENTEAFF. The CDR3 DNA reads TGCAGCGTTGAATTAGAGAACACTGAAGCTTTCTTT.

V and J are TRBV21-1 and TRBJ1-6; no check of the table's D call, TRBD1, against the DNA was made. TRBV21-1 is a known pseudogene. This CDR3 is 19 amino acids long. The DNA of the CDR3 is TGTGCCAGCAGCAAAGTCGAAGAGACAGGGGACGGATATAATTCACCCCTCCACTTT. Amino acid sequence: CASSKVEETGDGYNSPLHF.